Shown below are 31 T cell receptor beta chains from a single sample sequenced in a study of T cells in Graves' hyperthyroidism and ophthalmopathy. Amplification yielded TCR beta CDR3 regions, with RNA transcripts as the source. HTBI primers were the set used in a first-round RT-PCR of the TCR CDR3. TCRdb re-analysed the multiplex PCR reads in MiXCR, keeping a single row per CDR3 protein. The sample consists of almost 250,000 distinct CDR3 sequences, roughly a quarter of them appearing once. Sequencing was done on a sample of blood. All receptors derive from a woman between 40 and 50 years old with Graves' ophthalmopathy.

This clonotype was observed at least ten times. The chain recombines TRBV6-1 with TRBJ2-5, with 10 bases that match TRBD2. V lost 8 bases and J lost 1; bases outside the gene matches: 4. This CDR3 is 14 amino acids long. Per the germline V gene, CDR1 is MNHNS and CDR2 is SASEGT. This CDR3 is CASATSGAQETQYF. CDR3 bases: TGTGCCAGCGCCACTAGCGGGGCCCAAGAGACCCAGTACTTC.

The chain employs TRBV6-4 and TRBJ1-1; D not certain. The CDR3 spans 14 residues. The germline gives CDR1 MRHNA, CDR2 SNTAGT. V was shortened by 5 bases and J by 5 bases, with 15 bases between the two germline ends. DNA for the CDR3: TGTGCCAGCAGTCCCCTCCCGGGGTCGACTGAAGCTTTCTTT. Encoded protein: CASSPLPGSTEAFF.

This clonotype occurred many times. The chain uses TRBV28 and TRBJ1-2, with a weak D call TRBD1 (6 bases). The V and J ends lost 3 bases and 8 bases respectively, with 13 bases between them. The CDR3 has 13 amino acids. Per the germline V gene, CDR1 is MDHEN and CDR2 is SYDVKM. The CDR3 DNA reads TGTGCCAGCAGTTTCGTGGGGGCGAGGGGCTACACCTTC. Translation: CASSFVGARGYTF.

The J gene is TRBJ2-5, the V gene TRBV20-1, with 13 bases that match TRBD2. Germline lookup yields CDR1 DFQATT and CDR2 SNEGSKA (reference sequence). The CDR3 runs 14 residues. The junction had 5 bases not matched to a gene; V was cut back by 6 bases and J by 4 bases. The CDR3 reads CSARGLAGRETQYF. CDR3 DNA sequence: TGCAGTGCGCGGGGACTAGCGGGACGAGAGACCCAGTACTTC.

This clonotype was seen more than once but under ten times. J is TRBJ2-2 and V is TRBV11-2, with 12 bases identical to TRBD1. V shed 5 bases, J shed 3 bases, and the junction held 10 bases outside the gene matches. The CDR3 contains 18 residues. Germline V CDR1 and CDR2: SGHAT, FQNNGV. CDR3 nucleotides: TGTGCCAGCAGCACCCCCCCGGGACAGGGGGCGTACACCGGGGAGCTGTTTTTT. Its translation: CASSTPPGQGAYTGELFF.

About this clonotype itself: This may stem from a read error, because a much larger clone lies one nucleotide away. V usage is TRBV10-3 and J usage is TRBJ2-5, with 7 nucleotides matching TRBD1. The J call may be faulty, since TRBJ2-1 better matches the DNA end. The germline V gene encodes CDR1 ENHRY and CDR2 SYGVKD. This CDR3 spans 13 amino acids. The CDR3 DNA follows: TGTGCCATCAGTGGACAGGGTAGAGAGACCCAGTTCTTC. It yields the protein CAISGQGRETQFF.

The V call is TRBV14, the J call TRBJ2-2; 13 positions match TRBD2. The trim removed 6 bases at V and 6 bases at J, leaving 7 bases unmatched. CDR1 SGHDN and CDR2 FVKESK come from the germline V gene. The CDR3 is 16 residues long. The CDR3 bases are TGTGCCAGCAGTGACGATGGACTAGCGGGAGCCGGGGAGCTGTTTTTT. Residues: CASSDDGLAGAGELFF.

This clonotype was recorded many times. The rearrangement links TRBV18 to TRBJ2-7; possibly TRBD1 for D (5 bases). The germline V gene encodes CDR1 KGHSH and CDR2 LQKENI. The V end was cut by 3 bases, the J end by 4 bases, with 7 bases between. This CDR3 region has 12 residues. The CDR3 protein is CASSPAGYEQYF. The CDR3 DNA reads TGTGCCAGCTCACCGGCAGGGTACGAGCAGTACTTC.

This clonotype has a count of ten or more. This chain uses TRBV4-3 with TRBJ2-7, with D uncertain. Looked up from germline, CDR1 is LGHNA and CDR2 is YSLEER. The CDR3 loop spans 14 amino acids. Trimming removed 5 bases from V and 4 bases from J, with 15 bases in between. For the CDR3, the DNA is TGCGCCAGCAGCTTGTCGCAGCAGGCTTACGAGCAGTACTTC. This sequence encodes CASSLSQQAYEQYF.

This clonotype was observed many times. The rearrangement joins TRBV9 to TRBJ2-7; a weak D match, TRBD1 (6 bases). With 0 bases removed from V and 3 bases from J, the gap between germline ends came to 10 bases. Germline V gene data show CDR1 as SGDLS and CDR2 as YYNGEE. The CDR3 consists of 14 residues. The CDR3 bases are TGTGCCAGCAGCGTAGGACAGGCTAACTACGAGCAGTACTTC. Translated: CASSVGQANYEQYF.

This chain uses TRBV19 with TRBJ2-7; D is perhaps TRBD2 (6 bases). CDR1 LNHDA and CDR2 SQIVND come from the germline V gene (reference sequence). CDR3 length: 13 residues. Trimming took off 3 bases at V and 3 bases at J, with 9 bases between the two ends. CDR3 nucleotide sequence: TGTGCCAGTAGTATGGGGGGTGGCTACGAGCAGTACTTC. Amino acid sequence: CASSMGGGYEQYF.

This clonotype appeared many times. V gene TRBV5-1 combines with J gene TRBJ2-5; weak D call: TRBD2 (6 bases). The V gene lost 3 bases and the J gene lost 4 bases, with 13 bases spanning the gap. Germline CDR1 is SGHRS and CDR2 is YFSETQ. The CDR3 runs 14 residues. The CDR3 sequence: CASSSIGSGETQYF. Written as DNA, the CDR3 is TGCGCCAGCAGCTCTATCGGGAGTGGAGAGACCCAGTACTTC.

This clonotype was detected a few times. CDR3 DNA sequence: TGTGCCAGCAGTTATTCTGAAGCTTTCTTT. Translating it yields CASSYSEAFF. This chain connects TRBV6-9 to TRBJ1-1, with D unresolved. CDR1 is MNHGY and CDR2 is SVAAGI in the germline V gene. V lost 0 bases and J 7 bases, leaving 0 bases between the germline ends. There are 10 residues in the CDR3.

This clonotype was detected ten times or more. Here the CDR3 DNA reads TGTGCCAGCAGTTTTTCAGGGGCAGCCTACGAGCAGTACTTC. This translates into CASSFSGAAYEQYF. The V and J genes are TRBV28 and TRBJ2-7; maybe TRBD1 (6 bases). CDR1 is MDHEN and CDR2 is SYDVKM in the germline V gene. The CDR3 has 14 amino acids. Trimming pared 3 bases from V and 2 bases from J, leaving 11 bases between.

DNA for the CDR3: TGCAGTGCTAGAGAGGCACAGGGCGGGTACACCGGGGAGCTGTTTTTT. It yields the protein CSAREAQGGYTGELFF. The chain carries TRBV20-1 and TRBJ2-2, with a weak D call TRBD1 (6 bases). V lost 0 bases, J lost 3 bases, and 14 bases lay in between. This CDR3 contains 16 residues. Germline V lookup: CDR1 DFQATT, CDR2 SNEGSKA (reference sequence).

In its sample, this clonotype was seen many times. The chain combines TRBV20-1 with TRBJ2-7; the match to TRBD2 covers 8 bases. CDR3 length equals 15 residues. Germline loops: CDR1 DFQATT, CDR2 SNEGSKA (reference sequence). The J segment lost 6 bases and the V segment lost 5 bases, leaving 15 bases of the junction unmatched. CDR3 in amino acids: CSAHLSSGYALEQYF. The CDR3 nucleotides are TGCAGTGCTCACCTATCTAGCGGGTATGCCCTCGAGCAGTACTTC.

This clonotype came up many times. The chain uses TRBV24-1 and TRBJ1-5; D is undetermined. Germline V gene lookup returns CDR1 KGHDR and CDR2 SFDVKD. The CDR3 length is 14 residues. Trimming took 5 bases from V and 0 from J, leaving 7 bases between them. The CDR3 DNA sequence: TGTGCCACCAGTGCCCGTATTAGCAATCAGCCCCAGCATTTT. Translated, it gives CATSARISNQPQHF.

Ten or more counts support this clonotype. The chain combines TRBV5-1 with TRBJ2-7; 9 bases fit TRBD2. CDR3 length: 15 residues. Losses at the gene ends were 3 bases for V and 2 bases for J; bases not matched to a gene: 6. The germline gives CDR1 SGHRS, CDR2 YFSETQ. CDR3 protein: CASSWASSGTYEQYF. The CDR3 nucleotides are TGCGCCAGCAGCTGGGCTTCTAGCGGGACCTACGAGCAGTACTTC.

This clonotype was counted ten times or more. V and J are TRBV27 and TRBJ2-5, with D unresolved. The V and J ends lost 9 bases and 1 base respectively, with 18 bases between them. Germline V CDR1 and CDR2: MNHEY, SMNVEV (reference sequence). The CDR3 contains 15 residues. CDR3 in DNA: TGTGCCAGTGCCCAGTGGCAGGACGGCCAAGAGACCCAGTACTTC. This codes for CASAQWQDGQETQYF.

This clonotype was counted ten times or more. The chain carries TRBV27 and TRBJ2-2; D remains unclear. The CDR3 runs to 15 residues. The germline V gene has CDR1 MNHEY and CDR2 SMNVEV (reference sequence). V lost 2 bases, J lost 7 bases, and 14 bases lay in between. CDR3 in DNA: TGTGCCAGCAGTTTAAGAGACCTTTACAGCGGGGAGCTGTTTTTT. This codes for CASSLRDLYSGELFF.

This clonotype was picked up many times. The genes are TRBV6-5 and TRBJ2-7, with 7 nucleotides matching TRBD1. V gave up 2 bases and J gave up 1 base; unmatched junction bases: 2. Germline V CDR1 and CDR2: MNHEY, SVGAGI. The CDR3 consists of 14 residues. The CDR3 bases are TGTGCCAGCAGTTACCGGGGACAGTCCTACGAGCAGTACTTC. Residues: CASSYRGQSYEQYF.

This clonotype has a count of ten or more. The V call is TRBV6-1, the J call TRBJ2-5; 7 bases align to TRBD1. Germline V CDR1 and CDR2: MNHNS, SASEGT. The junction had 13 bases not matched to a gene; V was cut back by 6 bases and J by 6 bases. The CDR3 runs to 15 residues. The DNA for the CDR3 is TGTGCCAGCAGAGCCTCCGCCGGGACAGTCAAGACCCAGTACTTC. Translating gives CASRASAGTVKTQYF.

The chain couples TRBV28 to TRBJ2-7; 8 bases are a match to TRBD2. The CDR3 totals 15 residues. Trimming cost V 5 bases and J 5 bases; bases outside gene matches: 11. Germline V gene data show CDR1 as MDHEN and CDR2 as SYDVKM. CDR3 amino acids: CASSPRSSGSDEQYF. DNA of the CDR3: TGTGCCAGCAGTCCCCGTTCAAGCGGGAGTGACGAGCAGTACTTC.

This chain joins TRBV20-1 and TRBJ2-3; D ambiguous. Germline loops: CDR1 DFQATT, CDR2 SNEGSKA (reference sequence). This CDR3 spans 15 amino acids. The V and J ends lost 3 bases and 0 bases respectively, with 13 bases between them. CDR3: CSASPNYLSTDTQYF. Here the CDR3 DNA reads TGCAGTGCTAGCCCTAACTACCTCAGCACAGATACGCAGTATTTT.

This chain uses TRBV19 with TRBJ1-2; a weak D match, TRBD1 (5 bases). CDR1 is LNHDA and CDR2 is SQIVND in the germline V gene (reference sequence). The CDR3 is 11 residues long. With 8 bases removed from V and 6 bases from J, the gap between germline ends came to 10 bases. The CDR3 coding sequence is TGTGCCAGTGAGACGGGGGATGGCTACACCTTC. It codes for CASETGDGYTF. Full variable domain (outside the CDR3, taken from reference TRBV19 and TRBJ1-2): DGGITQSPKYLFRKEGQNVTLSCEQNLNHDAMYWYRQDPGQGLRLIYYSQIVNDFQKGDIAEGYSVSREKKESFPLTVTSAQKNPTAFYLCASETGDGYTFGSGTRLTVV.

This clonotype was seen many times. V usage is TRBV7-2 and J usage is TRBJ1-3, with D possibly being TRBD1 (6 bases). The CDR3 consists of 15 residues. Germline V CDR1 and CDR2: SGHTA, FQGNSA. The V end lost 5 bases, the J end lost 4 bases, and 15 bases lay between the germline ends. The CDR3 loop reads CASSPEGGSGNTIYF. DNA of the CDR3: TGTGCCAGCAGCCCAGAGGGGGGCTCGGGAAACACCATATATTTT.

This clonotype was picked up many times. The rearrangement uses TRBV10-3 and TRBJ2-7; 8 nucleotides agree with TRBD1. There are 15 residues in the CDR3. The V gene's germline CDR1 is ENHRY and CDR2 SYGVKD. V shed 4 bases and J 4 bases; nucleotides not matched to a gene: 9. CDR3 sequence: CAISGGQQGDYEQYF. CDR3 bases: TGTGCCATCAGTGGGGGGCAACAGGGGGATTACGAGCAGTACTTC.

This clonotype was detected ten times or more. V gene TRBV12-3 or TRBV12-4 combines with J gene TRBJ2-5; D uncertain. The ends were cut back, 4 bases at V and 7 bases at J, with 7 bases in the middle. The CDR3 is made up of 11 amino acids. CDR3 in amino acids: CASSSVGTQYF. The DNA for the CDR3 is TGTGCCAGCAGTTCCGTTGGGACCCAGTACTTC.

This clonotype has ten or more counts. The rearrangement joins TRBV9 to TRBJ1-3; D uncertain. The ends were cut back, 0 bases at V and 0 bases at J, with 4 bases in the middle. Germline V gene lookup returns CDR1 SGDLS and CDR2 YYNGEE. The CDR3 is made up of 14 amino acids. For the CDR3, the DNA is TGTGCCAGCAGCGTAGATGTCTCTGGAAACACCATATATTTT. Protein product: CASSVDVSGNTIYF.

This clonotype has only a few counts. The genes are TRBV12-5 and TRBJ2-7; TRBD2 is a possible D gene (7 bases). The V end lost 1 base, the J end lost 1 base, and 17 bases lay between the germline ends. This CDR3 is built from 17 residues. Germline V gene sequence: CDR1 LGHNT, CDR2 FRNRAP. The CDR3 bases are TGTGCTAGTGGTTTGGCGCTAGGGGGGGTAGGGTCCTACGAGCAGTACTTC. This encodes CASGLALGGVGSYEQYF.

This clonotype was picked up many times. The rearrangement links TRBV20-1 to TRBJ1-5; TRBD1 aligns across 9 bases. Trimming cost V 6 bases and J 6 bases; bases outside gene matches: 15. Germline CDR1 is DFQATT and CDR2 is SNEGSKA (reference sequence). The CDR3 totals 16 residues. The CDR3 region is CSATNVDRGAGQPQHF. DNA for the CDR3: TGCAGTGCCACGAACGTGGACAGGGGTGCAGGTCAGCCCCAGCATTTT.